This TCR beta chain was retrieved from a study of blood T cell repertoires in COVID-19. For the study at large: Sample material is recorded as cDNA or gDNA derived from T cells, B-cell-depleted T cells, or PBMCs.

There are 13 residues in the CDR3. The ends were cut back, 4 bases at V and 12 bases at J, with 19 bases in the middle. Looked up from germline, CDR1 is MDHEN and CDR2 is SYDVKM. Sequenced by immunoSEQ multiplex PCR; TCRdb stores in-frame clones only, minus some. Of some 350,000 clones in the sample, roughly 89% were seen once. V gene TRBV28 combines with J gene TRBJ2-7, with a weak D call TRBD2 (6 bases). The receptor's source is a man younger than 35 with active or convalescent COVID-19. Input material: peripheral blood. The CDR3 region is CASSSPGGGTSYF. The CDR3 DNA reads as TGTGCCAGCAGTTCTCCAGGTGGGGGGACGTCGTACTTC.